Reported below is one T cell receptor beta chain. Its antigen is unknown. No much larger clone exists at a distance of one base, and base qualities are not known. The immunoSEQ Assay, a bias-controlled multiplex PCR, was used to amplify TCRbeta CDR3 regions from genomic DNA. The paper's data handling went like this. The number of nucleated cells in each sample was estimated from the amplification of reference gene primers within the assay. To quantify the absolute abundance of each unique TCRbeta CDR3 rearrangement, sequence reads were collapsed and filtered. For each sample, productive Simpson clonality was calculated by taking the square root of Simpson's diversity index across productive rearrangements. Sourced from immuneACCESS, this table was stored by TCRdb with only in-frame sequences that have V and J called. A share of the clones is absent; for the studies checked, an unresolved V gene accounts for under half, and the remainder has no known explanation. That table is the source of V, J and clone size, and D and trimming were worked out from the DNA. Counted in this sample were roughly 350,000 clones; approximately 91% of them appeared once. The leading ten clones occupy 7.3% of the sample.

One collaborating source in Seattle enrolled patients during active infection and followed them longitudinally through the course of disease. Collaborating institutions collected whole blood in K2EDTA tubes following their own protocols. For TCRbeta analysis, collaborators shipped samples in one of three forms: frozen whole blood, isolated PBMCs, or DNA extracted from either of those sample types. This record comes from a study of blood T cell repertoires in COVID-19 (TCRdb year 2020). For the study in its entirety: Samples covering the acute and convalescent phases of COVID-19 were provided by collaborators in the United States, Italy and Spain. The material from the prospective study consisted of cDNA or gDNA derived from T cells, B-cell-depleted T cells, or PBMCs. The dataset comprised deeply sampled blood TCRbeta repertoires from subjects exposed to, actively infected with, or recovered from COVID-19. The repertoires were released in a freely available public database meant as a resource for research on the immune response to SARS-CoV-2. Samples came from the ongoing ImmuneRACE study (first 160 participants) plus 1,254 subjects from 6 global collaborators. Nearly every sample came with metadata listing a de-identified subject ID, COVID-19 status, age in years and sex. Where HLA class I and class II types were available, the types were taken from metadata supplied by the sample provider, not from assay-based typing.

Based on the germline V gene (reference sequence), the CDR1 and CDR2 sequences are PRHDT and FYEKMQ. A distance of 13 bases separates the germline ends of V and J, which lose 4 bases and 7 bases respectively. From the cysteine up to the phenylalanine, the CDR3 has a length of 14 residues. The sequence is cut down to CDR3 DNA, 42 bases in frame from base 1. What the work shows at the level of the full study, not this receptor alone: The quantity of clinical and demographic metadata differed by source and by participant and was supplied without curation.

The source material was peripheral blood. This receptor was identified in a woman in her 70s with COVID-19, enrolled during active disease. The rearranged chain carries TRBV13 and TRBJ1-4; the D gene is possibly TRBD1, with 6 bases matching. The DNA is TGTGCCAGCAGCTCCGTATGGGGGCTTGAAAAACTGTTTTTT. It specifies CASSSVWGLEKLFF.